The 21 T cell receptor beta chains listed next were all sequenced from one sample in a study of T cells in Graves' hyperthyroidism and ophthalmopathy. TCR beta CDR3 sequences were amplified from RNA transcripts. HTBI primers were the set used in a first-round RT-PCR of the TCR CDR3. TCRdb ran MiXCR on the multiplex PCR reads and lists one entry per CDR3 protein. The profile shows about 520,000 distinct CDR3 sequences, around a quarter of them singletons. What was sequenced was blood. These receptors originate from a woman aged 30 to 39 with Graves' ophthalmopathy.

This clonotype was recorded many times. The chain is built from TRBV11-2 and TRBJ2-5; D possibly corresponds to TRBD2 (5 bases). V lost 5 bases, J lost 14 bases, and 15 bases lay in between. The germline gives CDR1 SGHAT, CDR2 FQNNGV. The CDR3 is 11 residues long. CDR3 amino acids: CASSASPILYF. CDR3 nucleotides: TGTGCCAGCAGCGCTAGCCCCATCCTTTACTTC.

The chain carries TRBV4-3 and TRBJ2-7, with unresolved D. The germline V gene encodes CDR1 LGHNA and CDR2 YSLEER. The V and J ends lost 0 bases and 1 base respectively, with 7 bases between them. CDR3 size: 14 residues. The CDR3 nucleotides read TGCGCCAGCAGCCAAGACTGGCAGTCCTACGAGCAGTACTTC. Translating it yields CASSQDWQSYEQYF.

This chain joins TRBV7-9 and TRBJ1-5; D is unclear. The V gene's germline CDR1 is SEHNR and CDR2 FQNEAQ (reference sequence). There are 13 residues in the CDR3. The ends were cut back, 1 base at V and 7 bases at J, with 8 bases in the middle. CDR3 sequence (DNA): TGTGCCAGCAGCTTAGAACCCCAACAGCCCCAGCATTTT. Encoded protein: CASSLEPQQPQHF.

The chain links TRBV4-3 to TRBJ2-7; the D gene could be TRBD1 or TRBD2 (5 bases each). CDR3 length: 15 residues. Trimming stripped 5 bases from V and 0 bases from J, with 14 bases between. Germline V gene sequence: CDR1 LGHNA, CDR2 YSLEER. In DNA form, the CDR3 reads TGCGCCAGCAGCGGCCAGGGACCGGGCTCCTACGAGCAGTACTTC. This encodes CASSGQGPGSYEQYF.

This clonotype was counted only a few times. The V call is TRBV7-6, the J call TRBJ1-5; 7 nucleotides match TRBD1. The CDR3 has 13 residues. The germline gives CDR1 SGHVS, CDR2 FNYEAQ. J gave up 9 bases and V 5 bases, and 7 bases lay outside the gene matches. The CDR3 DNA sequence: TGTGCCAGCAGCCGACAGGGTCTGGGGCCCCAGCATTTT. As protein: CASSRQGLGPQHF.

This clonotype showed up many times. The chain is built from TRBV15 and TRBJ1-5, with 8 bases aligning to TRBD1. V was pared by 5 bases and J by 4 bases, with 7 bases of the junction left unmatched. The CDR3 runs 15 residues. Germline CDR1 LNHNV, CDR2 YYDKDF (reference sequence). The CDR3 here is CATSYGQGSNQPQHF. The CDR3 nucleotides read TGTGCCACCAGCTACGGACAGGGCTCTAATCAGCCCCAGCATTTT.

As to this clonotype: The junction does not match germline at one end; this may be a read error. The V and J genes are TRBV18 and TRBJ1-5; TRBD1 might be the D (5 bases). CDR3 length: 15 amino acids. Germline lookup yields CDR1 KGHSH and CDR2 LQKENI. The CDR3 spells CTSSPGGGVMQPQHF. The CDR3, as DNA: TGTACCAGCTCACCCGGTGGAGGGGTGATGCAGCCCCAGCATTTT. The full variable domain, with the rest looked up from reference TRBV18 and TRBJ1-5, is NAGVMQNPRHLVRRRGQEARLRCSPMKGHSHVYWYRQLPEEGLKFMVYLQKENIIDESGMPKERFSAEFPKEGPSILRIQQVVRGDSAAYFCTSSPGGGVMQPQHFGDGTRLSIL.

This clonotype was found many times. V is TRBV3-1 and J is TRBJ2-7, with TRBD1 matching 8 bases. Trimming took 4 bases from V and 2 from J; bases not matched to a gene: 4. The length of the CDR3 is 14 residues. Germline values: CDR1 LGHDT, CDR2 YNNKEL (reference sequence). In nucleotides, the CDR3 is TGTGCCAGCAGCCGTCCGGGACAGGCCTACGAGCAGTACTTC. Translated: CASSRPGQAYEQYF.

On this clonotype itself: This may be a read error: a much more frequent sequence differs by one nucleotide. V usage is TRBV5-1 and J usage is TRBJ2-7; D gene unclear. The CDR3 runs to 13 residues. The germline CDR1 and CDR2 sequences are SGHRS and YFSETQ. The CDR3 region is CACSRATIYEQYF. The CDR3 DNA sequence: TGCGCCTGCAGCAGAGCGACAATCTACGAGCAGTACTTC.

The chain couples TRBV6-1 to TRBJ2-5; a weak D match, TRBD2 (7 bases). CDR3 length: 19 amino acids. Germline CDR1 is MNHNS and CDR2 is SASEGT. Trimming cost V 2 bases and J 5 bases, with 27 bases left between them. CDR3 coding DNA: TGTGCCAGCAGTGAATACCCCGCCAGGGGAGGGCCGTGGCTGGAGACCCAGTACTTC. It encodes CASSEYPARGGPWLETQYF.

V gene TRBV6-1 combines with J gene TRBJ1-5; D unresolved. V was trimmed by 5 bases and J by 3 bases, leaving 14 bases between them. Germline V lookup: CDR1 MNHNS, CDR2 SASEGT. CDR3 length: 15 residues. The CDR3 sequence is CASSPRGAPNQPQHF. CDR3 bases: TGTGCCAGCAGTCCCCGCGGCGCTCCCAATCAGCCCCAGCATTTT.

This clonotype was observed at least ten times. A much larger clonotype is one base distant, so this may be a read error. The V and J genes are TRBV6-1 and TRBJ2-5; D is unclear. This CDR3 comprises 10 residues. Germline CDR1 reads MNHNS; CDR2 reads SASEGT. The V gene lost 5 bases and the J gene lost 5 bases, with 3 bases spanning the gap. The CDR3 DNA sequence: TGTGCCAGCAGTTGGGAGACCCAGTACTTC. Amino acid sequence: CASSWETQYF.

The chain is built from TRBV20-1 and TRBJ1-5; 8 nucleotides line up with TRBD1. Trimming removed 5 bases from V and 6 bases from J; junction bases left unmatched: 9. Looked up from germline, CDR1 is DFQATT and CDR2 is SNEGSKA (reference sequence). CDR3 length equals 14 residues. The DNA for the CDR3 is TGCAGTGCTCCAAGGCCCACAGGGGGTCAGCCCCAGCATTTT. Translated: CSAPRPTGGQPQHF.

This clonotype was seen at least ten times. J is TRBJ1-1 and V is TRBV6-1; 7 nucleotides match TRBD1. Per germline, CDR1 MNHNS and CDR2 SASEGT. The CDR3 sequence is 16 residues long. J lost 2 bases, V lost 4 bases, and 10 bases had no gene match. The CDR3 DNA reads TGTGCCAGCAGTGGCCGACAGGGTACACACAACACTGAAGCTTTCTTT. Amino acids: CASSGRQGTHNTEAFF.

The sample holds many counts of this clonotype. This chain links TRBV28 with TRBJ1-2; D gene ambiguous. The CDR3 is made up of 16 amino acids. V was trimmed by 6 bases and J by 1 base, leaving 18 bases between them. The germline gives CDR1 MDHEN, CDR2 SYDVKM. The CDR3 here is CASRATIGTINYGYTF. The CDR3 DNA reads TGTGCCAGCAGAGCGACGATAGGCACGATTAACTATGGCTACACCTTC.

CDR3 amino acids: CASTIPHRNQPQHF. Written as DNA, the CDR3 is TGTGCCAGCACCATTCCTCACAGAAATCAGCCCCAGCATTTT. The chain employs TRBV9 and TRBJ1-5; D is unresolved. V was cut by 6 bases and J by 4 bases, with 14 bases left in between. CDR1 is SGDLS, CDR2 YYNGEE, per germline. The CDR3 contains 14 residues.

The rearrangement links TRBV12-3 or TRBV12-4 to TRBJ1-2, with D uncertain. Trimming took 2 bases from V and 4 from J, leaving 8 bases between them. The CDR3 sequence is 13 residues long. The CDR3 bases are TGTGCCAGCAGTTTAAGTCAGGTCTATGGCTACACCTTC. It is translated as CASSLSQVYGYTF.

At least ten counts were recorded for this clonotype. This CDR3 is CASSSARLTTGEAGYTF. Written as DNA, the CDR3 is TGTGCCAGCAGTTCCGCGCGACTCACGACAGGGGAAGCTGGCTACACCTTC. The genes are TRBV6-5 and TRBJ1-2, with TRBD1 matching over 8 bases. Germline CDR1 and CDR2: MNHEY and SVGAGI. J gave up 7 bases and V 4 bases, and 17 bases lay outside the gene matches. The CDR3 spans 17 residues.

Many counts were recorded for this clonotype. V is TRBV6-5 and J is TRBJ2-7; a possible D gene is TRBD1 (6 bases). Germline V gene lookup returns CDR1 MNHEY and CDR2 SVGAGI. Trimming pared 3 bases from V and 3 bases from J, leaving 12 bases between. There are 14 residues in the CDR3. CDR3 bases: TGTGCCAGCAGTTATCAGGGGACCAACTACGAGCAGTACTTC. Amino acids: CASSYQGTNYEQYF.

This clonotype was observed at least ten times. The chain couples TRBV6-2 or TRBV6-3 to TRBJ2-7; no clear D gene. The CDR3 is 14 amino acids. The V gene's germline CDR1 is MNHEY and CDR2 SVGEGT. Trimming pared 0 bases from V and 2 bases from J, leaving 8 bases between. The DNA for the CDR3 is TGTGCCAGCAGTTACTCGGAAAGGCCCTACGAGCAGTACTTC. It is translated as CASSYSERPYEQYF.

This clonotype appeared many times. This sequence joins TRBV6-5 and TRBJ1-2, with 9 bases identical to TRBD1. CDR1 and CDR2 from the germline V gene are MNHEY and SVGAGI. V lost 5 bases to trimming and J lost 8 bases; unmatched junction nucleotides: 9. The CDR3 sequence is 14 residues long. The CDR3 DNA reads as TGTGCCAGCAGTCCGTCCCGGGACAGGGTCGGCTACACCTTC. Protein sequence: CASSPSRDRVGYTF.